A selection of T cell receptor beta chains follows, all from one sample in a study of blood T cell repertoires in COVID-19. Profiling relied on immunoSEQ multiplex PCR, and the TCRdb table lists in-frame clones only, not all of them. The repertoire holds 3,000 to 4,000 clones, with over 80% as singletons. The specimen sequenced was peripheral blood. The receptor set was obtained from a human donor in a cohort sampled during active COVID-19. The CDR3 runs from the conserved cysteine through the conserved F or W. D genes are given only for firm matches. Part of the rows lack a size; the others show once, few, many or a class for expanded clones.

v_gene	abundance	d_gene	j_gene	CDR3nt	CDR3aa
TRBV7-2	once	TRBD1	TRBJ1-1	TGTGCCAGCAGCGCCACTCAGGGGGCAAAGGCTTTCTTT	CASSATQGAKAFF
TRBV7-2	-	-	TRBJ2-1	TGTGCCAGCCCGCCCTCCCGGGACTCAGGGACTTGGGAGCAGTTCTTC	CASPPSRDSGTWEQFF
TRBV7-3	few	TRBD2	TRBJ2-3	TGTGCCAGCAGCTTAAGTAGCGGGGGGCTCCCAGATACGCAGTATTTT	CASSLSSGGLPDTQYF
TRBV6-5	-	TRBD1	TRBJ1-1	TGTGCCAGCAGCCTTTCTACTTATGGGACAGAGGCTTTCTTT	CASSLSTYGTEAFF
TRBV18	few	TRBD1	TRBJ1-2	TGTGCCAGCTCCCCAACAGGGGGCCCCGCCGGCTACACCTTC	CASSPTGGPAGYTF
TRBV6-2/TRBV6-3	-	-	TRBJ1-5	TGTGCCAGCAGTTGGAGACGGAGCAATCAGCCCCAGCATTTT	CASSWRRSNQPQHF
TRBV4-3	-	TRBD1	TRBJ1-2	TGCGCCAGCAGCGGGGGACAGGGCCTCTATGGCTACACCTTC	CASSGGQGLYGYTF
TRBV6-2/TRBV6-3	-	-	TRBJ1-1	TGTGCCAGCAGCCTAGCCCCTGACAGGAGATGGACTGAAGCTTTCTTT	CASSLAPDRRWTEAFF
TRBV9	few	TRBD1	TRBJ1-2	TGTGCCAGCAGCGTAGAGGGGGCTGGAGGCTACACCTTC	CASSVEGAGGYTF
TRBV12-3/TRBV12-4	-	-	TRBJ1-2	TGTGCCAGCAGTTTAGACAGGAGCTATGGCTACACCTTC	CASSLDRSYGYTF
TRBV27	-	-	TRBJ1-2	TGTGCCAGCAGGCTATGGGCAGAATTTAACTATGGCTACACCTTC	CASRLWAEFNYGYTF
TRBV2	-	-	TRBJ1-4	TGTGCCAGCATTTTCGACAGGAATAATGAAAAACTGTTTTTT	CASIFDRNNEKLFF
TRBV7-8	-	-	TRBJ2-3	TGTGCCAGCAGCTTTCAGACTTCTACAGATACGCAGTATTTT	CASSFQTSTDTQYF
TRBV2	few	TRBD1	TRBJ1-2	TGTGCCAGCAGGGGACAGGGGGCTGTGGGTGGCTACACCTTC	CASRGQGAVGGYTF
TRBV3-1/TRBV3-2	large	-	TRBJ2-7	TGTGCCAGCAGATGGGGGGGCAGGGGCTACGAGCAGTACTTC	CASRWGGRGYEQYF
TRBV3-1/TRBV3-2	once	-	TRBJ2-1	TGTGCCAGCAGTTCCCAGGTTACCCAGTTCTTC	CASSSQVTQFF
TRBV25-1	few	TRBD1	TRBJ2-2	TGTGCCAGCAGACAGGGGGCCGGCACCGGGGAGCTGTTTTTT	CASRQGAGTGELFF
TRBV7-2	-	-	TRBJ1-2	TGTGCCAGCAGCTCCCGGGTAGGGGCCAGCTATGGCTACACCTTC	CASSSRVGASYGYTF
TRBV5-1	-	TRBD1	TRBJ2-5	TGCGCCAGCAGTTCTTACGGACAGGGGCAAGAGACCCAGTACTTC	CASSSYGQGQETQYF
TRBV21-1	-	-	TRBJ1-1	TGTGCCAGCAGCCGGAGACAGGGTGAGAACACTGAAGCTTTCTTT	CASSRRQGENTEAFF
TRBV3-1/TRBV3-2	-	-	TRBJ2-3	TGTGCCAGCAGCAACCGGAGGGCCGATACGCAGTATTTT	CASSNRRADTQYF
TRBV10-1	-	TRBD2	TRBJ2-1	TGCGCCAGCAGTGACAGCGGGGCGGTCTTC	CASSDSGAVF
TRBV30	few	-	TRBJ1-6	TGTGCCTGGAGTGTAGGAGGGGCTGGCTCACCCCTCCACTTT	CAWSVGGAGSPLHF
TRBV7-9	-	TRBD1	TRBJ2-7	TGTGCCAGCAGCCGGGGTGGGACAGCGAACCTCCAGCAGTACTTC	CASSRGGTANLQQYF
TRBV5-1	-	-	TRBJ2-5	TGCGCCAGCAGACGACTAGGTGCGGAGACCCAGTACTTC	CASRRLGAETQYF
TRBV19	-	-	TRBJ1-6	TGTGCCAGTAGCACAGGGTCTTCGAATTCACCCCTCCACTTT	CASSTGSSNSPLHF
TRBV6-1	-	-	TRBJ2-6	TGTGCCAGCAGTGAAGGGGCCAGCAGCTCTGGGGCCAACGTCCTGACTTTC	CASSEGASSSGANVLTF
TRBV4-3	-	-	TRBJ2-3	TGCGCCAGCAGCCAAGAGACTGCGGGGTCGAGGGATACGCAGTATTTT	CASSQETAGSRDTQYF
TRBV3-1/TRBV3-2	-	TRBD2	TRBJ2-2	TGTGCCAGCAGCCCCCGGGGGCGGGGGGGCACCGGGGAGCTGTTTTTT	CASSPRGRGGTGELFF
TRBV6-1	-	-	TRBJ1-1	TGTGCCAGCAGTGAATACAGGGCCCGAACTGAAGCTTTCTTT	CASSEYRARTEAFF
TRBV6-5	-	-	TRBJ1-6	TGTGCCAGCAGGTCCCAGTTTTCACCCCTCCACTTT	CASRSQFSPLHF
TRBV11-2	once	TRBD2	TRBJ2-7	TGTGCCAGCGCCCTCCGTGGGAGCGGGGGGGGAGAGCAGTACTTC	CASALRGSGGGEQYF
TRBV19	few	-	TRBJ1-5	TGTGCCAGTAGTAGGACGACCGGGACAACTACATCTCAGCCCCAGCATTTT	CASSRTTGTTTSQPQHF
TRBV11-2	-	TRBD2	TRBJ2-7	TGTGCCAGCAGCCCCAATGGCGGGGGGGCCCAGCAGTACTTC	CASSPNGGGAQQYF
TRBV30	-	TRBD1	TRBJ1-5	TGTGCCTGGAGCACAGGGGGGAGCAATCAGCCCCAGCATTTT	CAWSTGGSNQPQHF
TRBV7-2	-	TRBD1	TRBJ1-1	TGTGCCAGCAGCTTTGGGACAGGTTTGTTGGGCACTGAAGCTTTCTTT	CASSFGTGLLGTEAFF
TRBV29-1	few	TRBD1	TRBJ1-2	TGCAGCGTTGTGGGTGACAGGGGGCTTGACTATGGCTACACCTTC	CSVVGDRGLDYGYTF
TRBV19	-	-	TRBJ2-3	TGTGCCAGTAGTACCGTTGAGGCTGGCGGGGGCCGCACAGATACGCAGTATTTT	CASSTVEAGGGRTDTQYF
TRBV23-1	-	-	TRBJ1-2	TGCGCCAGCAGTCAAAGGGGGGGGATACATGGCTACACCTTC	CASSQRGGIHGYTF
TRBV6-5	-	TRBD1	TRBJ1-1	TGTGCCAGCAGTTGGGACAGGTACGGCACTGAAGCTTTCTTT	CASSWDRYGTEAFF
TRBV30	-	-	TRBJ1-3	TGTGCCTGGAGCTTAGGGGGTATGTTCTCTGGAAACACCATATATTTT	CAWSLGGMFSGNTIYF
TRBV4-2	-	TRBD2	TRBJ2-7	TGTGCCAGCAGCCAAGGACTAGCGAGTGACGAGCAGTACTTC	CASSQGLASDEQYF
TRBV19	-	TRBD1	TRBJ1-3	TGTGCCAGTAGTGCCTCCTCCGGGACAGGGGCCGGAAACACCATATATTTT	CASSASSGTGAGNTIYF
TRBV6-2/TRBV6-3	-	-	TRBJ2-1	TGTGCCAGCAGCCCCAACCGGGCAAGGGGCAATGAGCAGTTCTTC	CASSPNRARGNEQFF
TRBV10-1	-	-	TRBJ2-3	TGCGCCAGCAGTGGGGGACATACCACAGATACGCAGTATTTT	CASSGGHTTDTQYF
TRBV3-1/TRBV3-2	-	-	TRBJ1-2	TGTGCCAGCAGCCCGGTGGCCGGAGGGAATGTCTATGGCTACACCTTC	CASSPVAGGNVYGYTF
TRBV15	-	TRBD2	TRBJ2-3	TGTGCCACCAGCAGAGGGAGTAGCGGGGGCGGTGGGGCGCAGTATTTT	CATSRGSSGGGGAQYF
TRBV12-3/TRBV12-4	-	-	TRBJ2-7	TGTGCCAGCAGCCCCCACTCTACGCGCGAGCAGTACTTC	CASSPHSTREQYF
TRBV4-3	-	-	TRBJ1-1	TGCGCCAGCAGCCAAGATCGGGGGGTTATGGGTGAAGCTTTCTTT	CASSQDRGVMGEAFF
TRBV9	-	-	TRBJ2-5	TGTGCCAGCAGCGTAGCTGCGGGGAGAGAGACCCAGTACTTC	CASSVAAGRETQYF
TRBV15	-	-	TRBJ1-2	TGTGCCACCAGCAGAGAACCGGACAAACCCTATGGCTACACCTTC	CATSREPDKPYGYTF
TRBV5-1	-	TRBD2	TRBJ2-5	TGCGCCAGCAGCTTGGCTGGGGCTAGCGGGGTAAAAGAGACCCAGTACTTC	CASSLAGASGVKETQYF
TRBV6-6	-	TRBD1	TRBJ1-4	TGTGCCAGCAGTTATACACAGGGGGGAGAAAAACTGTTTTTT	CASSYTQGGEKLFF
TRBV2	-	-	TRBJ1-5	TGTGCCAGCACGCCGAACCGGGGGAACGCTCAGCCCCAGCATTTT	CASTPNRGNAQPQHF
TRBV2	-	-	TRBJ2-6	TGTGCCAGCAGTGAATTATCTACAGTCCTACTCTCTGGGGCCAACGTCCTGACTTTC	CASSELSTVLLSGANVLTF